The 9 T cell receptor beta chains presented below share a single source sample, sequenced in a study of shared clonotypes between healthy human individuals. Profiled with immunoSEQ multiplex PCR; TCRdb holds only in-frame clones, not every one. The sample includes about 500,000 clones, roughly three quarters of them seen just once. Input material: PBMCs. The receptor set was obtained from a woman aged 40-49 years in good health. Some clones in this sample may be carry-over from other donors' samples.

Comment on this clone: Likely a read error: the CDR3 ends without its conserved phenylalanine or tryptophan. J is TRBJ2-7 and V is TRBV9, with 8 bases matching TRBD1. Trimming removed 3 bases from V and 6 bases from J; junction bases left unmatched: 11. Germline CDR1 SGDLS, CDR2 YYNGEE. The CDR3 has 15 amino acids. In nucleotides, the CDR3 is TGTGCCAGCAGCGCCAGGACAGGGTTGGACCGCGAGCAGTACCTC. Translation: CASSARTGLDREQYL.

For this clone: A far more abundant clone sits one base away, making this likely a read error. The chain couples TRBV7-6 to TRBJ1-5, with D tentatively TRBD1 (6 bases). This CDR3 has 17 residues. Germline-derived CDR1 and CDR2 are SGHVS and FNYEAQ. Here the CDR3 reads CSSSTTPRGPAAQPQHF. In nucleotides, the CDR3 is TGTTCCAGCAGCACTACGCCCAGGGGCCCAGCGGCCCAGCCCCAGCATTTT.

V and J are TRBV7-7 and TRBJ2-5, with D uncertain. CDR3 length equals 13 residues. Germline CDR1 SSHAT, CDR2 FNYEAQ (reference sequence). V shed 1 base and J shed 4 bases, with 7 bases lying between them. The CDR3 protein is CASSLEWGETQYF. Here the CDR3 DNA reads TGTGCCAGCAGCTTAGAGTGGGGAGAGACCCAGTACTTC. Filled out from reference TRBV7-7 and TRBJ2-5, the complete variable domain reads GAGVSQSPRYKVTKRGQDVTLRCDPISSHATLYWYQQALGQGPEFLTYFNYEAQPDKSGLPSDRFSAERPEGSISTLTIQRTEQRDSAMYRCASSLEWGETQYFGPGTRLLVL.

This clone was seen many times. The rearrangement links TRBV15 to TRBJ2-7, with D possibly being TRBD2 (5 bases). V was shortened by 5 bases and J by 4 bases, with 18 bases between the two germline ends. Germline V lookup: CDR1 LNHNV, CDR2 YYDKDF (reference sequence). This CDR3 is built from 15 residues. CDR3 region: CATSPGWPGKYEQYF. In DNA form, the CDR3 reads TGTGCCACCAGCCCCGGGTGGCCGGGGAAGTACGAGCAGTACTTC.

Points on this clone: One base away lies a much larger clone, so this may be a sequencing read error. The chain is built from TRBV28 and TRBJ1-1; TRBD1 matches at 7 bases. Germline V CDR1 and CDR2: MDHEN, SYDVKM. The CDR3 contains 13 residues. V lost 8 bases, J lost 7 bases, and 10 bases stayed unmatched. CDR3 sequence reads: CASVQGGSYEAFF. The CDR3, as DNA: TGTGCCAGCGTCCAGGGGGGGAGTTATGAAGCTTTCTTT.

V is TRBV7-8 and J is TRBJ2-7; D is unclear. This CDR3 is built from 13 residues. Germline V gene data show CDR1 as SGHVS and CDR2 as FQNEAQ. V lost 0 bases and J 6 bases, leaving 9 bases between the germline ends. The CDR3 coding sequence is TGTGCCAGCAGCTTAGCCCTGGACGTCGAGCAGTACTTC. Translated, it gives CASSLALDVEQYF.

This chain joins TRBV5-1 and TRBJ1-4; a possible D gene is TRBD1 (6 bases). The V end was cut by 0 bases, the J end by 7 bases, with 13 bases between. Germline lookup yields CDR1 SGHRS and CDR2 YFSETQ. This CDR3 contains 15 residues. The DNA of the CDR3 is TGCGCCAGCAGCTTGGACGGGGGGCGCGCTGAAAAACTGTTTTTT. Protein: CASSLDGGRAEKLFF.

The chain carries TRBV5-4 and TRBJ2-7; possible D gene TRBD2, 6 bases. Germline CDR1 and CDR2: SGHNT and YYREEE (reference sequence). V lost 0 bases and J 5 bases, leaving 15 bases between the germline ends. This CDR3 has 15 residues. CDR3 nucleotides: TGTGCCAGCAGCTTGGTCACCCCCGGGAGAGACGAGCAGTACTTC. Translating it yields CASSLVTPGRDEQYF.

The J gene is TRBJ1-2, the V gene TRBV13; possible D gene TRBD1, 6 bases. CDR3 length: 14 residues. CDR1 and CDR2 from the germline V gene are PRHDT and FYEKMQ (reference sequence). The V gene lost 6 bases and the J gene lost 2 bases, with 13 bases spanning the gap. The DNA of the CDR3 is TGTGCCAGCAGGGGAGGGGGGCGCAACTATGGCTACACCTTC. It encodes CASRGGGRNYGYTF.